This T cell receptor beta chain was obtained from a study of blood T cells in healthy people across ages (dated by TCRdb to the mid-2010s). Background on the whole study: In model experiments, template switching captured roughly one uniquely barcoded TCR beta cDNA molecule for every two T cells. To track age-related changes in TCR beta repertoire diversity, the study relied on deep sequencing normalized with unique cDNA molecular identifiers. Donors were grouped into four age groups: young (average 16 years), middle-aged (around 39), aged (roughly 67) and long-lived (less than 85). To avoid experimental bias, donors of different ages were distributed randomly across sequencing lanes. The study analyzed two additional independent replicas of 1 million unique cDNA reads from the same blood draw for two donors, one aged 18 to 29 and one aged 80 or older. Overall study results and their limits: Compared with the aged group, more naive CD4+ T cells, fewer expanded clones and increased TCR diversity were shown by the long-lived group, suggesting age selection. Observed TCR beta diversity per million T cells fell roughly linearly with age, and a significant reduction was already apparent by age roughly 40. Estimates of total diversity based on one million sequenced T cells were considered lower bounds and underestimates. The CMV infection status of donors was not known, potentially confounding age-related changes in expanded clonotypes. Observed TCR beta diversity correlated strongly with the percentage of naive T cells measured by flow cytometry. Bulk unsorted PBMC profiling prevented conclusive comparison of naive and antigen-experienced compartments.

In regard to this clonotype: The antigen it recognizes is unknown. Per-base quality was not reported, and no clone a single base away is much larger than it.

Libraries came from 5' RACE. Sequencing was carried out with an Illumina HiSeq 2500. The second PCR ran for about 6 to 11 cycles and used a J-beta primer mix along with a sample-barcoded 5' primer. A template-switch 5' adaptor carrying 12 random nucleotides introduced a unique molecular identifier onto each TCR beta cDNA molecule. Each sample yielded at least 3 million CDR3-containing paired-end reads. First-strand cDNA synthesis was performed from all RNA using the Mint cDNA synthesis kit, with priming by a TRBC-specific oligonucleotide. All cDNA was treated with uracil-DNA glycosylase and then went through a first 18-cycle PCR with the universal primers M1SS and BC2_uni_R. In the paper's pipeline: For normalization, 1 million high-quality reads were randomly selected from each sample, with every read carrying a distinct molecular identifier. Reads with shared molecular identifiers were discarded instead of being binned into consensus sequences. CDR3 identification, clonotype clustering and error correction used MiTCR with a Q25 quality threshold and the strictest error-elimination algorithm. Lower-bound total TCR beta diversity was estimated with a nonparametric unseen species model using Euler transformation. In TCRdb, the public reads were trimmed at Q25 with fastp and aligned with MiXCR, with productive beta chains retained. For every CDR3 protein sequence, its rows merge into one entry that carries the most common genes and DNA. TCRdb assigned the V and J calls; the authors' analysis was not used. The sample profile shows 1,300,000 or so distinct CDR3 sequences; approximately 59% of them were found once. Clones ranked in the top ten supply 6.5% to 8.5% of the sample.

Donors were around 37 systemically healthy Caucasian individuals from Russia aged about 6 to 100 years. Approximately 11 milliliters of peripheral blood were drawn from each donor into EDTA-treated Vacutainer tubes. Ficoll-Paque density-gradient centrifugation was used to isolate PBMCs, with at least 7 million obtained per sample. Trizol reagent was used to extract total RNA from PBMCs, with at least 6 micrograms per sample. Naive CD45RAhigh/CD27high T cell percentages were measured by flow cytometry on a PBMC aliquot from every donor. The CDR3 sequence holds 15 residues, the cysteine and phenylalanine included. The retained sequence is limited to the CDR3, 45 bases, with the frame set at the first base. Reading the germline V gene gives CDR1 ENHRY and CDR2 SYGVKD. V and J lose 10 bases and 3 bases, and a span of 18 bases separates them.

This chain joins TRBV10-3 to TRBJ2-2; the D region possibly corresponds to TRBD1 (6 bases align). Source material: blood. The clonotype comes from a man aged 18-30 years in good health. The sequenced DNA is TGTGCCACCTGGACCGGGACAAGTGACACCGGGGAGCTGTTTTTT. It translates to CATWTGTSDTGELFF.